This T cell receptor (beta chain) was recorded in a study of tissue T cells after allogeneic stem cell transplantation. Only in-frame clones appear in the TCRdb table, and some are missing; sequencing was by immunoSEQ multiplex PCR. The table includes about 1,900 clones, roughly 51% detected once. Time point meaning: mouse harvest day 14 after allogeneic transplant. The graft held 10^6 splenic CD5+ T cells and 10^7 T-cell-depleted bone marrow cells. Mice had MHC-mismatched B6 into BALB/c GVHD, sampled day 7 or 14. General study points: In patients and mice, blood and spleen missed much of tissue repertoire. Few T cell clones were shared across patients, but motif clusters showed tissue-specific shared signatures. Sampling depth was limited, and the cohort was small and clinically varied.

This clone is large by share. Its antigen is not identified. The genes are named according to mouse. Read data end 1 residue before the CDR3 end; the end is taken from the germline J gene. The CDR3 totals 12 residues. CDR1 is NNHNN and CDR2 is SYGAGS in the germline V gene (reference sequence). Trimming stripped 2 bases from V and 7 bases from J, with 10 bases between. The TCR comes from a female BALB/c mouse given C57BL/6 T cells with graft-versus-host disease after an allogeneic hematopoietic cell transplant. Specimen: lymph node tissue. The V call is TRBV13-2, the J call TRBJ2-7, with D possibly TRBD1 on 7 matching bases. The sequenced CDR3 bases are TGTGCCAGCGGTGAAAGGGGGCGCGAACAGTAC. Translation: CASGERGREQY. The CDR3 as a whole reads CASGERGREQYF.